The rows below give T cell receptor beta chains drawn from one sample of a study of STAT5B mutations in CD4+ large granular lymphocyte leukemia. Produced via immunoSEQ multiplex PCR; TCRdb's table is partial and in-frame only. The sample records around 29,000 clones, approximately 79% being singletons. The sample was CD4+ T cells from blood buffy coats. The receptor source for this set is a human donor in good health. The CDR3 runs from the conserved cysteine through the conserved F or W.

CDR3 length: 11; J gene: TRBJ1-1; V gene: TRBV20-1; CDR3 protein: CSAIEGPEAFF
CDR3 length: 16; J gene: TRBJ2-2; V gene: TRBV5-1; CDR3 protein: CASSEVGVINTGELFF
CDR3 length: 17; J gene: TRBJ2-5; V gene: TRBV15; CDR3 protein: CATSRPSLGGWGETQYF
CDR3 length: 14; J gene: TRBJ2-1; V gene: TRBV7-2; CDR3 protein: CASSLARSTNEQFF
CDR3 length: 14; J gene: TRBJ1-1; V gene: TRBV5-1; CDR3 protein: CASSLLGTDTEAFF
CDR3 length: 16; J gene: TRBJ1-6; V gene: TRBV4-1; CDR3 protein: CASSQEMQGAGSPLHF
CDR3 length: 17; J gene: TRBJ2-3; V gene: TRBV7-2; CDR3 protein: CASSLGRGGRWADTQYF
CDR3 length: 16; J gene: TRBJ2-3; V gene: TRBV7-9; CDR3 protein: CASSLGGQGYGDTQYF
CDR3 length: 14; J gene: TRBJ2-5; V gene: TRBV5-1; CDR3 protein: CASSFPGNQETQYF
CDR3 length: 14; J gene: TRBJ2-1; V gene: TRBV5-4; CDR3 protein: CASTAPRGDNEQFF